The entry below describes one T cell receptor beta chain. Its cognate antigen has yet to be identified. Within one base of it there is no much larger clone, and no base qualities were kept. These data are taken from a study of T cell repertoires in cytomegalovirus infection (dated by TCRdb to the late 2010s). In the study overall: Peptide stimulations targeted recently identified HLA-C-restricted CMV epitopes, whose presentation resists viral immunomodulation, together with well-studied HLA-B-restricted epitopes. Because public TCR beta signatures pointed to carriage of CMV infection together with the matching HLA type, the HLA type of each donor mattered for the analysis.

The reads were generated on an Illumina HiSeq 1500. TCRdb's own reprocessing of the public reads used fastp at Q25 and MiXCR and kept productive beta chains. Each entry merges the rows of one CDR3 protein and shows their most common DNA and genes. Recorded for this sample are some 800,000 distinct CDR3 sequences; approximately 30% of them occurred a single time. Around 11% of the sample is held by the ten biggest clonotypes. Overall study outcomes, separate from this receptor: In the ex vivo response, HLA-C-restricted CMV-specific TCR beta clonotypes were dominant, and in two of eight donors the single most frequent clonotype came from this HLA-C-restricted group. Cumulative frequency of public TCR beta family members discriminated carriers of CMV infection plus the relevant HLA type in this cohort and an independent approximately 350-donor cohort.

Trimming at the junction amounts to 4 bases on V and 3 bases on J, and the germline ends lie 21 bases apart. Counted from cysteine to phenylalanine, this CDR3 has 17 amino acids. Only the CDR3 region is kept as DNA, spanning 51 bases read in frame from base 1. Via the germline V gene, CDR1 is MGHRA and CDR2 YSYEKL. The treatment or condition label here, explained by the study, means: in vitro stimulation with specific CMV peptide epitopes to enrich CMV-specific T cells. The rearrangement combines TRBV4-1 with TRBJ2-5; the D gene could be TRBD1 or TRBD2, each one agreeing over 5 bases. The receptor comes from a human donor in good health (CMV status not recorded). Some clones in this sample may be carry-over from other donors' samples. The input for sequencing was cultured CD8+ T cells from PBMCs, taken from culture after CMV antigen stimulation. The CDR3 region: CASSPPDFPGPKETQYF. The DNA reads as follows: TGCGCCAGCAGCCCTCCCGATTTCCCGGGACCCAAAGAGACCCAGTACTTC.